This entry is about one TCR beta chain. The CDR3 extends over 15 amino acids. Germline V gene lookup returns CDR1 LNHNV and CDR2 YYDKDF (reference sequence). The V end lost 1 base, the J end lost 5 bases, and 12 bases lay between the germline ends. This specimen comes from a study of OX40 agonist ivuxolimab in advanced cancers. Data came from immunoSEQ multiplex PCR; TCRdb stores just in-frame clones and leaves some out. Of 75,000 to 90,000 clones in the sample, 70% to 85% were seen once. The source is an adult with an advanced solid tumor such as melanoma, head and neck, liver or kidney cancer. The sample in question was CD4+ or CD8+ T cells sorted from blood, obtained in a trial of the OX40 agonist ivuxolimab. The chain recombines TRBV15 with TRBJ1-5; maybe TRBD1 (5 bases). DNA for the CDR3: TGTGCCACCAGCAGAGGGGGACTAAAAGATCAGCCCCAGCATTTT. It yields the protein CATSRGGLKDQPQHF.